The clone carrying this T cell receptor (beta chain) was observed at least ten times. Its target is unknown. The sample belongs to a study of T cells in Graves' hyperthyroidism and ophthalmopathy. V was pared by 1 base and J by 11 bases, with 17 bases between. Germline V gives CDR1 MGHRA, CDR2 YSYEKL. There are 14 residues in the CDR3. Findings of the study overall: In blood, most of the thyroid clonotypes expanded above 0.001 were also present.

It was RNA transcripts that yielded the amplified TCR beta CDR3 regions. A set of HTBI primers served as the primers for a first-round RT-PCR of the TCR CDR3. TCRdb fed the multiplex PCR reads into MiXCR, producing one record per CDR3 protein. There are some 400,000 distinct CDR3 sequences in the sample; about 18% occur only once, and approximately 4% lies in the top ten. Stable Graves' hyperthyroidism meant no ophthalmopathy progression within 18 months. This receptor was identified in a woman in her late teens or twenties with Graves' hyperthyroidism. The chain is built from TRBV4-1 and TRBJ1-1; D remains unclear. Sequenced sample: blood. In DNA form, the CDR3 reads TGCGCCAGCAGCCAAGGATGGCTCGGTCCGGAGGCTTTCTTT. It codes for CASSQGWLGPEAFF.